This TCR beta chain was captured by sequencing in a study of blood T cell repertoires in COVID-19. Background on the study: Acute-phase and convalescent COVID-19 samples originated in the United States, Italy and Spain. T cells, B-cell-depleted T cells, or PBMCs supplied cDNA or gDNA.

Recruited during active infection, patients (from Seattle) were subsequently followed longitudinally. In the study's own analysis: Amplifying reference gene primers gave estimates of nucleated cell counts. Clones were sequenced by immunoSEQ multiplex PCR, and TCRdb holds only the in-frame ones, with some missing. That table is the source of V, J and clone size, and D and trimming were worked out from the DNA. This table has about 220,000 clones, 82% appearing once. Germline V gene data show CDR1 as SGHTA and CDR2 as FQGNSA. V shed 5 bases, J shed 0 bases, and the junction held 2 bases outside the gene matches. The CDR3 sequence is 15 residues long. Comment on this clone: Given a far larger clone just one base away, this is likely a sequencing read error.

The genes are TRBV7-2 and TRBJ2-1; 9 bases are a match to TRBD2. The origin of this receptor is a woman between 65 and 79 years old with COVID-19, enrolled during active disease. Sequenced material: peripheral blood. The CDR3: CASSLSGSSYNEQFF. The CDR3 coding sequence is TGTGCCAGCAGCCTTAGCGGGAGCTCCTACAATGAGCAGTTCTTC.